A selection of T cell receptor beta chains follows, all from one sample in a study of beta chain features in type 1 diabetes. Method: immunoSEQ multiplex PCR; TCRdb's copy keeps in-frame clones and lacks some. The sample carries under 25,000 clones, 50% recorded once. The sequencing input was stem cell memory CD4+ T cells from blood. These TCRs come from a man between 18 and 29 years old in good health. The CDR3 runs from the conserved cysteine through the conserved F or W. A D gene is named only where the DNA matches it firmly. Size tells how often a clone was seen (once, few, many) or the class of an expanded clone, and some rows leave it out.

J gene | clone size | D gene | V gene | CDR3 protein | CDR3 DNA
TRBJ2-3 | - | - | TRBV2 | CASRTVVGPSNQPQYF | TGTGCCAGCCGAACGGTCGTGGGGCCGAGCAATCAGCCCCAGTATTTT
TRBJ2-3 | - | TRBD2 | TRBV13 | CASSPPAWPYLAGGTDTQYF | TGTGCCAGCAGCCCCCCCGCATGGCCCTATCTAGCGGGGGGCACAGATACGCAGTATTTT
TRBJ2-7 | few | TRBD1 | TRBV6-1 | CASSGDRGLYEQYF | TGTGCCAGCAGTGGGGACAGGGGGCTGTACGAGCAGTACTTC
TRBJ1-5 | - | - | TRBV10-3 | CAISEGQPGGAQHF | TGTGCCATCAGTGAAGGGCAGCCCGGGGGAGCCCAGCATTTT
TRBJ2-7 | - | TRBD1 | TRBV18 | CASSPGQGLSYEQYF | TGTGCCAGCTCACCTGGACAGGGGTTATCCTACGAGCAGTACTTC
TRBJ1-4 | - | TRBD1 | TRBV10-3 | CAISTDRGNEKLFF | TGTGCCATCAGCACCGACAGGGGAAACGAAAAACTGTTTTTT
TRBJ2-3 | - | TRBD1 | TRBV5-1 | CASSSRTGGSTDTQYF | TGCGCCAGCAGCTCCCGGACAGGGGGAAGCACAGATACGCAGTATTTT
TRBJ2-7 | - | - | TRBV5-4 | CASSQVGGTYEQYF | TGTGCCAGCAGCCAAGTTGGAGGGACGTACGAGCAGTACTTC
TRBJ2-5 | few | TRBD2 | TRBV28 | CASSPRFQTSGRETQYF | TGTGCCAGCAGTCCCCGCTTCCAGACTAGCGGGAGGGAGACCCAGTACTTC
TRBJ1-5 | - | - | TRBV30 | CAWSVGGGASNQPQHF | TGTGCCTGGAGTGTGGGGGGGGGCGCGAGCAATCAGCCCCAGCATTTT
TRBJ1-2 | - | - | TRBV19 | CASSVQGDYGYTF | TGTGCCAGTAGTGTACAGGGCGACTATGGCTACACCTTC
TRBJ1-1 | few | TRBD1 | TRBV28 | CASSDTGQGRQWAFF | TGTGCCAGCAGTGATACCGGACAGGGGCGACAGTGGGCTTTCTTT
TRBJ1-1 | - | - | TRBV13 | CASSFRGINTEAFF | TGTGCCAGCAGCTTCCGGGGAATAAACACTGAAGCTTTCTTT
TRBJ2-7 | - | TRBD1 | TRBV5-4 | CASSLGQGALGEQYF | TGTGCCAGCAGCTTGGGACAGGGGGCCTTGGGGGAGCAGTACTTC
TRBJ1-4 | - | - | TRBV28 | CASSATEYNEKLFF | TGTGCCAGCAGCGCGACAGAATATAATGAAAAACTGTTTTTT
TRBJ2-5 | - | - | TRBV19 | CASSMSAEETQYF | TGTGCCAGTAGTATGTCCGCGGAAGAGACCCAGTACTTC
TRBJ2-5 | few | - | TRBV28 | CASSPISVRVETQYF | TGTGCCAGCAGTCCAATTAGCGTACGGGTTGAGACCCAGTACTTC
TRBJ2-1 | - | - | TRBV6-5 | CASSYYSGGKYNEQFF | TGTGCCAGCAGTTACTATAGTGGGGGGAAATACAATGAGCAGTTCTTC
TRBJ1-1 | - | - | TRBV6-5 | CASRRGLYEAFF | TGTGCCAGCAGACGGGGGTTATATGAAGCTTTCTTT
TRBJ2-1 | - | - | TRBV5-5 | CASKLDRYNEQFF | TGTGCCAGCAAGCTAGATCGCTACAATGAGCAGTTCTTC
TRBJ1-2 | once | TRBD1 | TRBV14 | CASSQDPGTARIYGYTF | TGTGCCAGCAGCCAAGATCCAGGGACAGCTCGAATCTATGGCTACACCTTC
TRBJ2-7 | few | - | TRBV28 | CASSASGAYEQYF | TGTGCCAGCAGTGCATCAGGGGCCTACGAGCAGTACTTC
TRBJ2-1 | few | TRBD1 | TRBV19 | CASSTGGPHNEQFF | TGTGCCAGTAGTACAGGGGGTCCCCACAATGAGCAGTTCTTC
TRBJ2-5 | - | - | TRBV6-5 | CASKGGGALETQYF | TGTGCCAGCAAGGGAGGGGGGGCCTTGGAGACCCAGTACTTC
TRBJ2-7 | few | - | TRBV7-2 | CASSLAYRDEQYF | TGTGCCAGCAGCTTAGCGTACAGGGACGAGCAGTACTTC
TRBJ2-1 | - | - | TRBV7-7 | CASSLNPGVNEQFF | TGTGCTAGCAGCTTAAACCCCGGGGTCAATGAGCAGTTCTTC
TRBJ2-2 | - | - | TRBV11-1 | CASTGTPGYTGELFF | TGTGCCAGCACCGGGACACCAGGATACACCGGGGAGCTGTTTTTT
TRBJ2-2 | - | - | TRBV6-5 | CATGAAGINTGELFF | TGTGCCACCGGAGCGGCGGGGATTAACACCGGGGAGCTGTTTTTT